The 10 T cell receptor beta chains reported below all come from one sample, sequenced in a study of cytomegalovirus exposure and HLA in healthy donors. The PCR contained 60 Vbeta and 13 Jbeta primers. Produced via immunoSEQ multiplex PCR; TCRdb's table is partial and in-frame only. The sample yields approximately 120,000 clones, roughly 18% seen once. The specimen sequenced was PBMCs. The source is a female donor in good health and CMV-seropositive.

The V and J genes are TRBV18 and TRBJ1-3; 7 bases match TRBD1. Germline V gives CDR1 KGHSH, CDR2 LQKENI. J gave up 4 bases and V 1 base, and 10 bases lay outside the gene matches. The CDR3 is made up of 17 amino acids. The CDR3 DNA reads as TGTGCCAGCTCACCACGGATCGAGGGGGCAGAAGGAAACACCATATATTTT. This sequence encodes CASSPRIEGAEGNTIYF.

J is TRBJ2-2 and V is TRBV25-1; 7 nucleotides align to TRBD1. This CDR3 is 14 amino acids long. Trimming cost V 7 bases and J 7 bases; bases outside gene matches: 9. Germline CDR1 MGHDK, CDR2 SYGVNS. This CDR3 is CASNPTGSGGELFF. CDR3 nucleotides: TGTGCCAGCAACCCGACAGGGTCGGGCGGGGAGCTGTTTTTT.

In its sample, this clone was seen a few times. V usage is TRBV4-2 and J usage is TRBJ1-1; possibly TRBD1 for D (5 bases). V lost 0 bases, J lost 8 bases, and 10 bases lay in between. The CDR3 runs 13 residues. The germline CDR1 and CDR2 sequences are LGHNA and YNFKEQ. CDR3 DNA sequence: TGTGCCAGCAGCCAAGATTGGGGGGTCGAAGCTTTCTTT. Residues: CASSQDWGVEAFF.

The CDR3 bases are TGTGCCTGGACCACCCTGACAGGGGGCGAGCAGTACTTC. This gives the protein CAWTTLTGGEQYF. V is TRBV30 and J is TRBJ2-7; 9 nucleotides line up with TRBD1. Unmatched junction bases numbered 7, after V lost 4 bases and J lost 6 bases. CDR1 and CDR2 from the germline V gene are GTSNPN and SVGIG (reference sequence). The CDR3 contains 13 residues.

This clone turned up a few times. The V gene is TRBV27, the J gene TRBJ2-7; D is possibly TRBD1 (5 bases). The CDR3 runs 16 residues. Germline loops: CDR1 MNHEY, CDR2 SMNVEV (reference sequence). V was shortened by 2 bases and J by 0 bases, with 14 bases between the two germline ends. CDR3 DNA sequence: TGTGCCAGCAGTTTACTGGGGCCAATATACTCCTACGAGCAGTACTTC. It translates to CASSLLGPIYSYEQYF.

A few counts support this clone. The rearrangement joins TRBV19 to TRBJ2-1; possible D gene TRBD1, 5 bases. This CDR3 is 15 amino acids long. Germline CDR1 LNHDA, CDR2 SQIVND (reference sequence). V shed 0 bases and J shed 0 bases, with 6 bases lying between them. The CDR3 is CASSIDGASYNEQFF. The CDR3 nucleotides read TGTGCCAGTAGTATAGATGGGGCCTCCTACAATGAGCAGTTCTTC.

This clone was seen only a few times. V usage is TRBV4-2 and J usage is TRBJ1-1; tentatively, D is TRBD1 (5 bases). Deletions cut 0 bases from V and 7 bases from J, with 12 bases between. The CDR3 loop spans 14 amino acids. CDR1 LGHNA and CDR2 YNFKEQ come from the germline V gene. CDR3 amino acids: CASSQDLWGYEAFF. For the CDR3, the DNA is TGTGCCAGCAGCCAAGATCTGTGGGGCTATGAAGCTTTCTTT.

This clone has just a few counts. V usage is TRBV27 and J usage is TRBJ1-5, with TRBD1 matching over 10 bases. CDR3 length equals 20 residues. Germline CDR1 is MNHEY and CDR2 is SMNVEV (reference sequence). V shed 3 bases, J shed 0 bases, and the junction held 14 bases outside the gene matches. The CDR3 loop is CASSFLLGTGAPYSNQPQHF. The DNA of the CDR3 is TGTGCCAGCAGTTTCCTACTCGGGACAGGGGCCCCCTATAGCAATCAGCCCCAGCATTTT.

V gene TRBV29-1 combines with J gene TRBJ1-1; the match to TRBD1 covers 7 bases. In germline, CDR1 is SQVTM, CDR2 ANQGSEA. The junction had 2 bases not matched to a gene; V was cut back by 6 bases and J by 1 base. The CDR3 has 12 residues. The CDR3 region has the DNA TGCAGCGTCCGACAGGGGAACACTGAAGCTTTCTTT. Residues: CSVRQGNTEAFF.

This clone was found a few times. This chain joins TRBV5-1 and TRBJ1-1, with TRBD1 identical over 9 bases. The CDR3 extends over 15 amino acids. Germline CDR1 reads SGHRS; CDR2 reads YFSETQ. The V and J ends lost 4 bases and 6 bases, in that order; junction bases with no gene match: 10. The CDR3 coding sequence is TGCGCCAGCAGCACAGTTACAGGGGGCGGTCCTGAAGCTTTCTTT. It yields the protein CASSTVTGGGPEAFF.